This T cell receptor beta chain was captured by sequencing in a study of T cell responses to AZD1222 COVID-19 vaccine. As regards this clone: Its antigen is unidentified.

Researchers grouped second doses given at about 4 or about 12 weeks into one pool. Assay used: immunoSEQ multiplex PCR; TCRdb lists only in-frame clones, some missing. The data hold over 95,000 clones, with 91% observed a single time. Overall study results and limits: Repertoires were obtained only post-peak T cell response. Spike-wide vaccine-associated CD4 TCRs dominated at 160-218 and 743-854. The donors showed a predominance of white British ancestry and of females, with possible underestimation of clonal diversity.

The V and J ends lost 6 bases and 14 bases, in that order; junction bases with no gene match: 7. This CDR3 spans 12 amino acids. This TCR was sampled from an adult who received the AZD1222 COVID-19 vaccine. This chain joins TRBV12-3 or TRBV12-4 and TRBJ1-6; 7 nucleotides match TRBD1. Sequences were derived from peripheral blood, sampled 28 days after the second AZD1222 dose. The CDR3 protein is CASSREGAALHF. For the CDR3, the DNA is TGTGCCAGCAGCCGGGAGGGGGCGGCCCTCCACTTT.